A single sample is the source of the 17 T cell receptor beta chains below, sequenced in a study of blood T cell repertoires in COVID-19. The assay was immunoSEQ multiplex PCR, and TCRdb's table has in-frame clones only and misses some. The sample has under 200,000 clones; roughly 84% are singletons. Sequencing was carried out using PBMCs or T cells enriched from blood (not recorded which). These receptor sequences come from a woman between 45 and 60 years old who had recovered from COVID-19.

The chain uses TRBV5-6 and TRBJ2-3; 13 bases align to TRBD2. Trimming at V came to 3 bases and at J to 6 bases, leaving 10 bases not matched to a gene. CDR1 is SGHDT, CDR2 YYEEEE, per germline. This CDR3 comprises 17 residues. CDR3 in amino acids: CASSSPGLAGRTDTQYF. The CDR3 nucleotides are TGTGCCAGCAGCTCGCCGGGACTAGCGGGACGTACGGATACGCAGTATTTT.

The V and J genes are TRBV7-3 and TRBJ2-1; 8 bases align to TRBD2. J gave up 8 bases and V 5 bases, and 14 bases lay outside the gene matches. The CDR3 is 16 amino acids. Germline loops: CDR1 SGHTA, CDR2 FQGTGA. CDR3 coding DNA: TGTGCCAGCAGCCTCACGTTAACGGGAGGGATCTATGAGCAGTTCTTC. Its translation is CASSLTLTGGIYEQFF.

The chain recombines TRBV28 with TRBJ1-3, with D unresolved. The V gene lost 7 bases and the J gene lost 4 bases, with 8 bases spanning the gap. CDR1 MDHEN and CDR2 SYDVKM come from the germline V gene. CDR3 length equals 12 residues. The CDR3 sequence is CASKRLGNTIYF. CDR3 DNA sequence: TGTGCCAGCAAACGGTTAGGAAACACCATATATTTT.

The genes are TRBV3-1 (or the pseudogene TRBV3-2) and TRBJ1-1; 11 bases line up with TRBD1. Germline trimming cut 1 base from V and 6 bases from J; bases unmatched to any gene: 4. Germline values: CDR1 LGHDT, CDR2 YNNKEL (reference sequence). The CDR3 sequence is 15 residues long. The CDR3 here is CASSQVGQGDPEAFF. As DNA, the CDR3 is TGTGCCAGCAGCCAAGTGGGACAGGGGGACCCTGAAGCTTTCTTT.

This clone occurred a few times. The V and J genes are TRBV6-5 and TRBJ2-7, with a weak D call TRBD2 (6 bases). Trimming removed 8 bases at V and 6 bases at J, with 14 bases between. This CDR3 is built from 12 residues. Germline CDR1 and CDR2: MNHEY and SVGAGI. In nucleotides, the CDR3 is TGTGCCAGCGGGTACCCTAGCGTCGAGCAGTACTTC. Protein sequence: CASGYPSVEQYF.

This chain uses TRBV7-9 with TRBJ2-1, with D possibly being TRBD1 (5 bases). CDR3 length: 16 residues. From germline, CDR1 is SEHNR and CDR2 FQNEAQ (reference sequence). V was shortened by 10 bases and J by 5 bases, with 24 bases between the two germline ends. The CDR3 here is CAIQTVTGYKHNEQFF. CDR3 DNA: TGTGCCATCCAAACAGTAACAGGATACAAACACAATGAGCAGTTCTTC.

The V gene is TRBV28, the J gene TRBJ2-7; D is ambiguous. This CDR3 has 12 residues. The germline V and J ends were trimmed by 2 bases and 9 bases, with 11 bases remaining between them. CDR1 MDHEN and CDR2 SYDVKM come from the germline V gene. CDR3 DNA: TGTGCCAGCAGTTTACGCCAACTTGGGCAGTACTTC. This encodes CASSLRQLGQYF.

The V gene is TRBV7-6, the J gene TRBJ2-1; weak D call: TRBD2 (5 bases). Germline V gene lookup returns CDR1 SGHVS and CDR2 FNYEAQ. The CDR3 spans 16 residues. The ends were cut back, 1 base at V and 9 bases at J, with 19 bases in the middle. This CDR3 is CASSLGPLAQRGEQFF. The CDR3 bases are TGTGCCAGCAGCTTAGGGCCCCTAGCCCAGCGAGGTGAGCAGTTCTTC. The whole variable domain, remainder taken from reference TRBV7-6 and TRBJ2-1, is GAGVSQSPRYKVTKRGQDVALRCDPISGHVSLYWYRQALGQGPEFLTYFNYEAQQDKSGLPNDRFSAERPEGSISTLTIQRTEQRDSAMYRCASSLGPLAQRGEQFFGPGTRLTVL.

This clone has just a few counts. V is TRBV2 and J is TRBJ2-7, with D uncertain. The CDR3 has 13 amino acids. Germline V gives CDR1 SNHLY, CDR2 FYNNEI. The ends were cut back, 6 bases at V and 3 bases at J, with 12 bases in the middle. The CDR3 spells CASSNRFRYEQYF. In nucleotides, the CDR3 is TGTGCCAGCAGCAACAGATTCCGCTACGAGCAGTACTTC.

The V gene is TRBV30, the J gene TRBJ1-2; TRBD1 aligns across 11 bases. J lost 2 bases, V lost 0 bases, and 11 bases had no gene match. The germline CDR1 and CDR2 sequences are GTSNPN and SVGIG (reference sequence). The CDR3 extends over 18 amino acids. This CDR3 is CAWSVLGTGGTSNYGYTF. CDR3 DNA: TGTGCCTGGAGTGTACTTGGGACAGGGGGTACTTCAAACTATGGCTACACCTTC.

The rearrangement uses TRBV2 and TRBJ2-3; 12 bases agree with TRBD2. Looked up from germline, CDR1 is SNHLY and CDR2 is FYNNEI. The V and J ends lost 8 bases and 2 bases, in that order; junction bases with no gene match: 2. The length of the CDR3 is 14 residues. CDR3 DNA sequence: TGTGCCAGCCGGACTAGCGGGATCACAGATACGCAGTATTTT. Translated: CASRTSGITDTQYF.

The chain employs TRBV9 and TRBJ2-5, with TRBD2 identical over 11 bases. Germline trimming cut 3 bases from V and 5 bases from J; bases unmatched to any gene: 12. Germline values: CDR1 SGDLS, CDR2 YYNGEE. CDR3 size: 17 residues. CDR3 residues: CASSALAGGPRLETQYF. In DNA, the CDR3 is TGTGCCAGCAGCGCCTTAGCGGGAGGGCCGCGGTTGGAGACCCAGTACTTC.

This clone was recorded a few times. V usage is TRBV2 and J usage is TRBJ1-1, with a tentative D call TRBD1 (5 bases). The CDR3 is 15 residues long. V was pared by 2 bases and J by 5 bases, with 15 bases between. CDR1 and CDR2 (germline): SNHLY, FYNNEI. In DNA form, the CDR3 reads TGTGCCAGCAGTGAAAATCGGGGGGTACGGACTGAAGCTTTCTTT. It is translated as CASSENRGVRTEAFF. Combining the CDR3 with reference TRBV2 and TRBJ1-1 gives the whole variable domain EPEVTQTPSHQVTQMGQEVILRCVPISNHLYFYWYRQILGQKVEFLVSFYNNEISEKSEIFDDQFSVERPDGSNFTLKIRSTKLEDSAMYFCASSENRGVRTEAFFGQGTRLTVV.

The genes are TRBV4-2 and TRBJ1-4; no firm D call. The V end lost 0 bases, the J end lost 10 bases, and 18 bases lay between the germline ends. The CDR3 is 16 residues long. Germline V lookup: CDR1 LGHNA, CDR2 YNFKEQ. The CDR3 nucleotides are TGTGCCAGCAGCCAAGATATTGACGTTATGAGGGTAAAACTGTTTTTT. It specifies CASSQDIDVMRVKLFF.

The chain carries TRBV5-6 and TRBJ2-2, with D perhaps matching TRBD1 (6 bases). Germline loops: CDR1 SGHDT, CDR2 YYEEEE. This CDR3 region has 16 residues. V dropped 2 bases and J dropped 4 bases, with 15 bases sitting between them. DNA for the CDR3: TGTGCCAGCAGCTTATATAACCAGGGGTTCACCGGGGAGCTGTTTTTT. This codes for CASSLYNQGFTGELFF.

The V gene is TRBV27, the J gene TRBJ2-7; 8 nucleotides align to TRBD1. The CDR3 extends over 14 amino acids. Germline V gives CDR1 MNHEY, CDR2 SMNVEV (reference sequence). V shed 5 bases and J 6 bases; nucleotides not matched to a gene: 9. DNA for the CDR3: TGTGCCAGCAGTACTACACGGACAGGGCGCGAGCAGTACTTC. As protein: CASSTTRTGREQYF.

The rearrangement links TRBV19 to TRBJ2-1; 7 bases fit TRBD1. The junction had 16 bases not matched to a gene; V was cut back by 1 base and J by 1 base. CDR1 LNHDA and CDR2 SQIVND come from the germline V gene (reference sequence). The CDR3 consists of 20 residues. The CDR3 sequence is CASSIAAGGLLMVSYNEQFF. Here the CDR3 DNA reads TGTGCCAGTAGTATAGCGGCAGGGGGATTACTTATGGTGTCCTACAATGAGCAGTTCTTC.